This entry concerns a single T cell receptor beta chain. Its antigen is not identified. This CDR3 contains 19 residues. The germline V gene encodes CDR1 PRHDT and CDR2 FYEKMQ (reference sequence). The V end was cut by 5 bases, the J end by 2 bases, with 26 bases between. These data are taken from a study of T cell responses to AZD1222 COVID-19 vaccine. Study-wide background: Both about-4-week and about-12-week second-dose recipients were combined. General observations from the study: White British ancestry dominated among donors, who included more females, and clonal diversity was possibly underestimated. Spike-wide vaccine-associated CD4 TCRs dominated at 160-218 and 743-854.

Using immunoSEQ multiplex PCR, the repertoire was profiled, and TCRdb retains in-frame clones only, with some absent. The table has 110,000 or so clones, about 90% seen once. The receptor comes from an adult in good health. The J gene is TRBJ2-3, the V gene TRBV13, with TRBD2 as a possible D gene (6 bases). The starting material was peripheral blood, obtained on day 0 of AZD1222 vaccination. As DNA, the CDR3 is TGTGCCAGCAGCCGAGAATTCCCCAGCAGGGAGGCCAACACAGATACGCAGTATTTT. As protein: CASSREFPSREANTDTQYF.